Following are 5 T cell receptor beta chains from one sample sequenced in a study of blood T cell repertoires in COVID-19. Assay used: immunoSEQ multiplex PCR; TCRdb lists only in-frame clones, some missing. The data show approximately 200,000 clones, less than 90% seen once. The sequenced material came from peripheral blood. The receptors were gathered from a woman between 50 and 59 years old with acute or convalescent COVID-19.

In nucleotides, the CDR3 is TGTGCCAGCACCCTACAGGGTTTGAGCACTGAAGCTTTCTTT. It yields the protein CASTLQGLSTEAFF. The V call is TRBV7-8, the J call TRBJ1-1, with a weak D call TRBD1 (6 bases). The CDR3 loop spans 14 amino acids. CDR1 and CDR2 from the germline V gene are SGHVS and FQNEAQ. The V end was cut by 7 bases, the J end by 4 bases, with 16 bases between.

V is TRBV5-8 and J is TRBJ1-2; TRBD1 aligns across 9 bases. V lost 0 bases to trimming and J lost 8 bases; unmatched junction nucleotides: 8. This CDR3 has 15 residues. Germline CDR1 SGHTS, CDR2 YDEGEE. In nucleotides, the CDR3 is TGTGCCAGCAGCTTGGCGTGGGACAGGGTGCGGGGCTACACCTTC. This codes for CASSLAWDRVRGYTF.

The gene calls are TRBV6-2 or TRBV6-3 and TRBJ2-1, with TRBD1 matching over 9 bases. CDR3 size: 15 residues. Per the germline V gene, CDR1 is MNHEY and CDR2 is SVGEGT. Unmatched junction bases numbered 10, after V lost 5 bases and J lost 8 bases. As DNA, the CDR3 is TGTGCCAGCAGTCCCGCCGGGACAGGGTTCCATGAGCAGTTCTTC. It codes for CASSPAGTGFHEQFF.

The gene calls are TRBV30 and TRBJ1-5; D not resolved. V was trimmed by 3 bases and J by 4 bases, leaving 10 bases between them. Germline V gene sequence: CDR1 GTSNPN, CDR2 SVGIG (reference sequence). The CDR3 totals 13 residues. CDR3 residues: CAWRAGGNQPQHF. The CDR3 region has the DNA TGTGCCTGGAGGGCCGGAGGGAATCAGCCCCAGCATTTT.

The gene calls are TRBV6-1 and TRBJ2-5, with unresolved D. V was clipped by 2 bases and J by 5 bases, with 6 bases between them. CDR1 and CDR2 (germline): MNHNS, SASEGT. The length of the CDR3 is 12 residues. The CDR3 sequence: CASSELRETQYF. The CDR3 nucleotides are TGTGCCAGCAGTGAATTGAGGGAGACCCAGTACTTC.